The rows below give T cell receptor beta chains drawn from one sample of a study of blood T cell repertoires in COVID-19. Here immunoSEQ multiplex PCR was the method, and the copy in TCRdb shows in-frame clones only, minus some. The data show around 140,000 clones, 87% seen once. Sequencing was carried out using PBMCs or T cells enriched from blood (not recorded which). The receptors shown here come from a woman aged 40 to 50 who had been exposed to COVID-19. The CDR3 runs from the conserved cysteine through the conserved F or W. A D gene is named only where the DNA matches it firmly. Only part of the rows carry a size: once, few, many, or a class if the clone is expanded.

>-|14|TRBJ1-1|-|TRBV7-9
TGTGCCAGCAGCCTGGGGGGTGGGAGCACTGAAGCTTTCTTT
CASSLGGGSTEAFF
>TRBD1|14|TRBJ1-2|few|TRBV5-4
TGTGCCAGCAGCGCCGGACAGGGGGCGAGCGGCTACACCTTC
CASSAGQGASGYTF
>TRBD2|15|TRBJ2-1|-|TRBV7-8
TGTGCCAGCAGTCCCTTCAGGACTAGCCTCGATGAGCAGTTCTTC
CASSPFRTSLDEQFF
>-|15|TRBJ1-5|-|TRBV28
TGTGCCAGCAGGCGGAGAACAGGGCTTGGGCAGCCCCAGCATTTT
CASRRRTGLGQPQHF
>-|14|TRBJ1-2|-|TRBV19
TGTGCCAGTAGGATCACACAGGGTTCCTATGGCTACACCTTC
CASRITQGSYGYTF
>-|15|TRBJ1-4|-|TRBV5-6
TGTGCCAGCAGCGCGAGACAGGTCCCTAATGAAAAACTGTTTTTT
CASSARQVPNEKLFF
>-|15|TRBJ2-1|-|TRBV5-1
TGCGCCAGCAGCTTGGACTGGGCGGGGTACAATGAGCAGTTCTTC
CASSLDWAGYNEQFF
>-|15|TRBJ2-6|few|TRBV5-1
TGCGCCAGCAGCTTGCCCCGCTCTGGGGCCAACGTCCTGACTTTC
CASSLPRSGANVLTF
>-|15|TRBJ1-5|-|TRBV7-9
TGTGCCAGCAGCCCGGGGGGTTCAGGCGCCATGCCCCAGCATTTT
CASSPGGSGAMPQHF
>TRBD1|16|TRBJ1-2|-|TRBV27
TGTGCCAGCAGTTTTGGTGGATTACAGGGGGCTGAAGGCTACACCTTC
CASSFGGLQGAEGYTF
>TRBD1|16|TRBJ1-1|-|TRBV3-1/TRBV3-2
TGTGCCAGCAGCCAAGATTTCGGACAGGGGCCTGTGGAAGCTTTCTTT
CASSQDFGQGPVEAFF
>TRBD2|15|TRBJ2-1|once|TRBV6-1
TGTGCCAGCAGTGACCTCGGGACTACTTACAATGAGCAGTTCTTC
CASSDLGTTYNEQFF
>-|11|TRBJ1-1|-|TRBV20-1
TGCAGTGCTCCGGGACAAGTTGAAGCTTTCTTT
CSAPGQVEAFF
>TRBD2|14|TRBJ2-3|-|TRBV7-2
TGTGCCAGCAGCTTGGCGGGGGTCACAGATACGCAGTATTTT
CASSLAGVTDTQYF
>TRBD2|16|TRBJ2-1|-|TRBV3-1/TRBV3-2
TGTGCCAGCAGCCAAGGACGAACTAGCGGGGGGGCCGGGCAGTTCTTC
CASSQGRTSGGAGQFF
>TRBD1|17|TRBJ2-7|-|TRBV7-3
TGTGCCAGCAGCCCAAGAAGTTTGACAGGGGGGAGGGACGAGCAGTACTTC
CASSPRSLTGGRDEQYF
>-|11|TRBJ2-1|-|TRBV5-1
TGCGCCAGCAGCTTGGCGCAGGAGCAGTTCTTC
CASSLAQEQFF
>TRBD2|16|TRBJ2-7|-|TRBV19
TGTGCCAGTAGTTTATTAGGGACTAGCGGGATCTACGAGCAGTACTTC
CASSLLGTSGIYEQYF
>TRBD1|15|TRBJ1-1|-|TRBV18
TGTGCCAGCTCACCACTCCTGACAGGGACCGCTGAAGCTTTCTTT
CASSPLLTGTAEAFF
>-|15|TRBJ2-5|once|TRBV18
TGTGCCAGCTCACCGGGCCCGACAGGCCAAGAGACCCAGTACTTC
CASSPGPTGQETQYF
>TRBD1|16|TRBJ1-1|-|TRBV7-9
TGTGCCAGCAGCCCAAGGACAGGGGAGGGGAACACTGAAGCTTTCTTT
CASSPRTGEGNTEAFF
>TRBD1|20|TRBJ1-5|-|TRBV23-1
TGCGCCAGCAGTCAATCCCCCGACAGGGGGGCACAGTGTAGCAATCAGCCCCAGCATTTT
CASSQSPDRGAQCSNQPQHF
>TRBD1|15|TRBJ1-4|few|TRBV10-2
TGCGCCAGCAGTGAGTCGGAGGGGGCACTTGAAAAACTGTTTTTT
CASSESEGALEKLFF
>TRBD1|16|TRBJ1-5|-|TRBV19
TGTGCCAGTAGGGGGGGACAGGGTTGGGGCAATCAGCCCCAGCATTTT
CASRGGQGWGNQPQHF
>TRBD2|15|TRBJ2-7|-|TRBV18
TGTGCCAGCTCACTTCGTAGCGGGGGTCCCTACGAGCAGTACTTC
CASSLRSGGPYEQYF
>-|18|TRBJ1-4|-|TRBV21-1
TGTGCCAGCAGCAAAGTACAGGGGGCAAAGAGAACTAATGAAAAACTGTTTTTT
CASSKVQGAKRTNEKLFF
>TRBD2|19|TRBJ2-5|-|TRBV9
TGTGCCAGCAGCGTAGGGCCTAGCGGGGGGACCACCCGCCAAGAGACCCAGTACTTC
CASSVGPSGGTTRQETQYF
>-|12|TRBJ2-3|-|TRBV5-1
TGCGCCAGCAGCCGAACAGGGTCCACGCAGTATTTT
CASSRTGSTQYF
>TRBD1|17|TRBJ1-2|-|TRBV6-1
TGTGCCAGCAGTGAAAGGGGGGCTGGACAGGGGAACTATGGCTACACCTTC
CASSERGAGQGNYGYTF
>TRBD1|15|TRBJ1-4|once|TRBV9
TGTGCCAGCAGCGGGATGACAGGGTCTAATGAAAAACTGTTTTTT
CASSGMTGSNEKLFF
>-|14|TRBJ2-2|once|TRBV6-5
TGTGCCAGCATACCTCGGGTTGGCACCGGGGAGCTGTTTTTT
CASIPRVGTGELFF
>-|14|TRBJ1-5|once|TRBV10-3
TGTGCCATCAGCCCGGACAGAAGCAATCAGCCCCAGCATTTT
CAISPDRSNQPQHF
>TRBD1|13|TRBJ1-2|-|TRBV28
TGTGCCAGCAGTTTAGACAGGGGTTATGGCTACACCTTC
CASSLDRGYGYTF
>TRBD1|19|TRBJ1-5|-|TRBV7-9
TGTGCCAGCAGCTTAGAGGGACAGCATACGGGGGATAGCAATCAGCCCCAGCATTTT
CASSLEGQHTGDSNQPQHF
>TRBD2|18|TRBJ2-2|few|TRBV6-6
TGTGCCAGCAGTCCCATTACAGAAGCGGGAGCCCTCACCGGGGAGCTGTTTTTT
CASSPITEAGALTGELFF
>-|11|TRBJ2-5|-|TRBV9
TGTGCCAGCAGCACCCGGGAGACCCAGTACTTC
CASSTRETQYF
>-|12|TRBJ2-2|-|TRBV29-1
TGCAGCGTTGGCACTAGTTCCGGGGAGCTGTTTTTT
CSVGTSSGELFF
>TRBD1|13|TRBJ2-7|-|TRBV11-2
TGTGCCAGCAGCCCGGGACAGGGGCTCGAGCAGTACTTC
CASSPGQGLEQYF
>TRBD2|15|TRBJ2-1|-|TRBV2
TGTGCCACCCCCGGGAGACTAGCGGGGTACAATGAGCAGTTCTTC
CATPGRLAGYNEQFF